Sequencing of this T cell receptor beta chain was carried out in a study of cytomegalovirus exposure and HLA in healthy donors. This clone showed up just once. Primers included in the PCR were 60 Vbeta and 13 Jbeta primers. Here immunoSEQ multiplex PCR was the method, and the copy in TCRdb shows in-frame clones only, minus some. The data hold roughly 110,000 clones, with roughly 71% observed a single time. The clonotype originates from a male donor in good health and CMV-seropositive. Sequencing was done on a sample of PBMCs.

In nucleotides, the CDR3 is TGTGCCAGCAGTTTAAGTGGGGGCGGCACTGAAGCTTTCTTT. Translated: CASSLSGGGTEAFF. The chain combines TRBV28 with TRBJ1-1, with TRBD1 as a possible D gene (6 bases). CDR1 is MDHEN and CDR2 is SYDVKM in the germline V gene. V was trimmed by 2 bases and J by 4 bases, leaving 11 bases between them. The CDR3 totals 14 residues.